Listed below are T cell receptor beta chains from one sample, sequenced in a study of PD-1 blockade in classical Hodgkin lymphoma. Repertoires were generated with immunoSEQ multiplex PCR, while TCRdb's copy carries only in-frame clones and drops some. The profile shows 50,000 or so clones, under 95% of them singletons. The sequences come from peripheral blood mononuclear cells (PBMCs), collected before the second cycle of nivolumab. These receptors originate from a human donor with classical Hodgkin lymphoma. The CDR3 runs from the conserved cysteine through the conserved F or W. Each record gives: J gene, V gene, D gene, CDR3 protein. A D gene is named only where the DNA matches it firmly.

TRBJ2-7	TRBV28	TRBD2	CASSLAGVGEQYF
TRBJ2-7	TRBV7-3	NA	CASSLSYGENYEQYF
TRBJ1-1	TRBV27	NA	CASSSRSEENTEAFF
TRBJ2-7	TRBV5-5	TRBD1	CASSLGQGPTEQYF
TRBJ2-2	TRBV7-9	TRBD2	CASLRLAGYTGELFF
TRBJ2-7	TRBV18	NA	CASSPPSLSSYEQYF
TRBJ2-7	TRBV11-1	NA	CASSSSPGSYEQYF
TRBJ2-1	TRBV25-1	NA	CASSEHDPQDNEQFF
TRBJ2-7	TRBV19	TRBD2	CASSNPASGSYEQYF
TRBJ1-1	TRBV27	NA	CASSPDSGARGTEAFF
TRBJ2-7	TRBV11-1	NA	CASSLADTYEQYF
TRBJ1-2	TRBV27	TRBD1	CASSLRRQGGQGGYTF
TRBJ2-7	TRBV7-9	NA	CASSQGSEQYF
TRBJ2-3	TRBV10-2	NA	CASIRTPMSTDTQYF
TRBJ1-6	TRBV28	NA	CASIGSSYNSPLHF
TRBJ1-1	TRBV19	NA	CASSIAREFRTEAFF
TRBJ2-7	TRBV15	NA	CATSRDLRGREMKEQYF
TRBJ2-4	TRBV11-2	TRBD2	CASRGLAGSKNIQYF
TRBJ2-1	TRBV9	TRBD2	CASSVAGTSGGDDNEQFF
TRBJ2-7	TRBV29-1	NA	CSVELQDRMVGLSYEQYF
TRBJ2-5	TRBV5-1	TRBD2	CASSLGAGGRTRGETQYF
TRBJ2-1	TRBV27	TRBD1	CASSHGQAGYNEQFF
TRBJ2-5	TRBV4-1	NA	CASSQELPQETQYF
TRBJ2-1	TRBV9	NA	CASSVWGYEQFF
TRBJ1-2	TRBV10-3	TRBD1	CAISSIQGADGYTF
TRBJ1-1	TRBV7-3	NA	CASTTGPTNTEAFF
TRBJ1-3	TRBV29-1	NA	CSVDTGSSGNTIYF
TRBJ2-3	TRBV7-2	NA	CASSLSLASTDTQYF
TRBJ2-1	TRBV29-1	TRBD1	CSVDTDRGLGSYNEQFF
TRBJ2-7	TRBV5-5	NA	CASSFSRGSYEQYF
TRBJ2-3	TRBV6-4	NA	CASSEGWGSTDTQYF
TRBJ2-1	TRBV27	NA	CATGRYNEQFF
TRBJ1-5	TRBV12-1	NA	CASSLPGQVFNQPQHF
TRBJ1-2	TRBV15	TRBD1	CATSRDLDRGYGYTF
TRBJ2-7	TRBV25-1	NA	CASSEYPEEQYF
TRBJ2-2	TRBV7-6	NA	CASSKDGSWNTGELFF
TRBJ1-1	TRBV7-9	TRBD1	CASSASGGPPGAFF
TRBJ1-4	TRBV7-9	TRBD1	CASSHSGTGSREKLFF
TRBJ2-7	TRBV19	NA	CASSIRVGGAYEQYF
TRBJ2-3	TRBV7-6	NA	CASSRLPGTDTQYF
TRBJ1-2	TRBV28	NA	CASSFQGYGYTF
TRBJ1-1	TRBV30	NA	CAWSVRLNTEAFF
TRBJ1-6	TRBV28	TRBD1	CASRPPGTGGPLHF